A selection of T cell receptor beta chains follows, all from one sample in a study of T cell responses to AZD1222 COVID-19 vaccine. Sequenced by immunoSEQ multiplex PCR; TCRdb stores in-frame clones only, minus some. The sample has 130,000 to 150,000 clones; about 91% are singletons. The sample was peripheral blood, taken on day 0 of AZD1222 vaccination. The source is an adult in good health. Both conserved end residues are part of each CDR3. Each record gives: V gene, J gene, D gene, clone size, CDR3 protein, CDR3 DNA. D genes are given only for firm matches. The size entry is marked missing in some rows and otherwise reads once, few, many or a size class.

TRBV5-1	TRBJ1-4	-	-	CASSLAVGGAVEKLFF	TGCGCCAGCAGCTTGGCCGTGGGGGGTGCTGTGGAAAAACTGTTTTTT
TRBV27	TRBJ2-3	-	once	CASSLYRDNTDTQYF	TGTGCCAGCAGTTTATACCGGGACAACACAGATACGCAGTATTTT
TRBV6-5	TRBJ1-5	-	-	CASSRHREGNQPQHF	TGTGCCAGCAGTCGACACCGAGAGGGAAATCAGCCCCAGCATTTT
TRBV19	TRBJ2-1	-	once	CASSVLWGSSYNEQFF	TGTGCCAGTAGTGTTCTGTGGGGGAGCTCCTACAATGAGCAGTTCTTC
TRBV19	TRBJ1-5	-	-	CASSILAPAVNQPQHF	TGTGCCAGTAGTATTCTTGCCCCAGCCGTCAATCAGCCCCAGCATTTT
TRBV19	TRBJ2-3	TRBD2	once	CASSIDKAGVPLNTDTQYF	TGTGCCAGTAGTATAGACAAGGCGGGGGTACCCCTAAACACAGATACGCAGTATTTT
TRBV2	TRBJ1-4	-	-	CACKGEGENEKLFF	TGTGCCTGCAAAGGAGAGGGAGAGAATGAAAAACTGTTTTTT
TRBV5-1	TRBJ1-1	TRBD1	-	CASSLASGGAFF	TGCGCCAGCAGCTTGGCCTCAGGGGGAGCTTTCTTT
TRBV15	TRBJ2-7	TRBD2	-	CATSSGGLAGRYTYEQYF	TGTGCCACCAGCAGTGGGGGACTAGCGGGGAGATATACCTACGAGCAGTACTTC
TRBV6-5	TRBJ2-7	-	-	CASRPPQGGHEQYF	TGTGCCAGCCGCCCTCCACAGGGTGGCCACGAGCAGTACTTC
TRBV5-8	TRBJ1-5	-	-	CASSLNQDQPQHF	TGTGCCAGCAGCTTGAATCAGGATCAGCCCCAGCATTTT
TRBV11-2	TRBJ1-1	-	-	CASSLDRRQAFF	TGTGCCAGCAGCTTAGATAGGAGACAAGCTTTCTTT
TRBV5-1	TRBJ1-2	-	-	CASSSGDTSGGYTF	TGCGCCAGCAGCTCCGGGGACACCTCAGGGGGCTACACCTTC
TRBV10-3	TRBJ1-1	TRBD1	-	CAISRGDNTEAFF	TGTGCCATCAGCAGGGGGGACAACACTGAAGCTTTCTTT
TRBV6-6	TRBJ1-5	-	few	CASSPRPGNQPQHF	TGTGCCAGCAGCCCGAGACCCGGAAATCAGCCCCAGCATTTT
TRBV7-3	TRBJ2-1	-	-	CASSLRDGNEQFF	TGTGCCAGCAGCTTAAGGGACGGAAATGAGCAGTTCTTC
TRBV2	TRBJ1-5	-	once	CASSGAEGGGQPQHF	TGTGCCAGCAGTGGCGCGGAGGGTGGTGGACAGCCCCAGCATTTT